The rows below give T cell receptor beta chains drawn from one sample of a study of low-dose radiotherapy and immunotherapy resistance in tumors. TCRdb re-called the reads with MiXCR, one entry per CDR3 protein. In the table there are 35,000 to 50,000 distinct CDR3 sequences, roughly 30% of which are singletons. Sequencing was performed on PBMCs, taken before treatment. Source of these receptors: a male donor with gallbladder cancer. Each CDR3 is given with its conserved first and last residue. D genes are given only for firm matches. Only some rows state a clone size, as once, few, many or a class for expanded clones.

many | TRBJ2-7 | TRBV7-9 | TRBD1 | CASSPRGTGKGEQYF | TGTGCCAGCAGCCCTCGGGGGACAGGGAAGGGCGAGCAGTACTTC
many | TRBJ2-3 | TRBV13 | TRBD2 | CASSQRAGDTDTQYF | TGTGCCAGCAGCCAGAGGGCGGGGGACACAGATACGCAGTATTTT
many | TRBJ2-3 | TRBV24-1 | NA | CATSDLRRDGTDTQYF | TGTGCCACCAGTGATTTACGCCGGGACGGGACAGATACGCAGTATTTT
NA | TRBJ2-6 | TRBV29-1 | NA | CSVIGGANVLTF | TGCAGCGTTATAGGAGGGGCCAACGTCCTGACTTTC
many | TRBJ1-4 | TRBV5-1 | NA | CASSLGIWDVRNEKLFF | TGCGCCAGCAGCTTGGGGATCTGGGACGTAAGGAATGAAAAACTGTTTTTT
few | TRBJ2-3 | TRBV5-4 | TRBD2 | CASRLAGFDTQYF | TGTGCCAGCAGACTAGCGGGATTTGATACGCAGTATTTT
many | TRBJ2-3 | TRBV5-3 | TRBD1 | CASSSGQGNTQYF | TGTGCCAGCAGCTCGGGACAGGGTAATACGCAGTATTTT
many | TRBJ2-6 | TRBV6-2/TRBV6-3 | NA | CASSPLFGANVLTF | TGTGCCAGCAGCCCCCTATTTGGGGCCAACGTCCTGACTTTC
many | TRBJ2-1 | TRBV2 | NA | CASSVNEQFF | TGTGCCAGCAGTGTGAATGAGCAGTTCTTC
many | TRBJ2-1 | TRBV3-1 | TRBD2 | CASSLRGSGARGGNEQFF | TGTGCCAGCAGCCTCCGGGGCAGCGGAGCCCGGGGGGGCAATGAGCAGTTCTTC
many | TRBJ2-2 | TRBV9 | NA | CASSGTPNTGELFF | TGTGCCAGCAGCGGGACTCCTAACACCGGGGAGCTGTTTTTT
once | TRBJ2-5 | TRBV27 | TRBD2 | CASSINPGLAGGFETQYF | TGTGCCAGCAGTATTAACCCGGGACTAGCGGGAGGGTTTGAGACCCAGTACTTC
many | TRBJ2-2 | TRBV20-1 | NA | CSARVGSGLDTGELFF | TGCAGTGCTAGAGTCGGGTCGGGGCTGGACACCGGGGAGCTGTTTTTT
many | TRBJ2-3 | TRBV29-1 | TRBD2 | CSVRTSGDTQYF | TGCAGCGTCCGGACTAGTGGAGATACGCAGTATTTT
NA | TRBJ2-2 | TRBV2 | TRBD2 | CASSETSGSSGGELFF | TGTGCCAGCAGTGAAACTAGCGGGAGTTCGGGCGGGGAGCTGTTTTTT
NA | TRBJ1-5 | TRBV6-2/TRBV6-3 | NA | CASSQRMAGGDQPQHF | TGTGCCAGCAGCCAGCGGATGGCAGGAGGGGATCAGCCCCAGCATTTT
NA | TRBJ2-1 | TRBV10-3 | NA | CASSERDEQFF | TGTGCCAGCTCCGAGCGCGATGAGCAGTTCTTC
medium-sized | TRBJ2-1 | TRBV24-1 | TRBD2 | CATSESGAFYNEQFF | TGTGCCACCAGTGAAAGCGGGGCTTTCTACAATGAGCAGTTCTTC
many | TRBJ2-2 | TRBV5-1 | NA | CASSLPRQTGELFF | TGCGCCAGCAGCTTGCCCCGACAGACCGGGGAGCTGTTTTTT
many | TRBJ2-3 | TRBV7-3 | NA | CASSFLGITDTQYF | TGTGCCAGCAGCTTCCTCGGGATCACAGATACGCAGTATTTT
NA | TRBJ2-6 | TRBV27 | TRBD1 | CASSMGQESSGANVLTF | TGTGCCAGCAGTATGGGACAGGAAAGCTCTGGGGCCAACGTCCTGACTTTC
NA | TRBJ1-6 | TRBV3-1 | TRBD1 | CASSGGQVNSPLHF | TGTGCCAGCAGCGGCGGACAGGTGAATTCACCCCTCCACTTT
once | TRBJ2-7 | TRBV12-3/TRBV12-4 | NA | CASSVASEQYF | TGTGCCAGCAGCGTGGCCAGCGAGCAGTACTTC
NA | TRBJ1-1 | TRBV5-1 | NA | CASSFVGVTEAFF | TGCGCCAGCAGCTTTGTGGGGGTCACTGAAGCTTTCTTT
many | TRBJ2-2 | TRBV24-1 | TRBD2 | CATSDRTSGGPGELFF | TGTGCCACCAGTGACAGGACTAGCGGGGGCCCCGGGGAGCTGTTTTTT
medium-sized | TRBJ2-1 | TRBV6-2/TRBV6-3 | TRBD1 | CASSSLRDRVSNEQFF | TGTGCCAGCAGTTCCCTCAGGGACAGGGTGTCCAATGAGCAGTTCTTC
NA | TRBJ2-1 | TRBV4-3 | NA | CASSQVGHNEQFF | TGCGCCAGCAGCCAAGTCGGACACAATGAGCAGTTCTTC
many | TRBJ2-1 | TRBV3-1 | NA | CASCRDHTSYNEQFF | TGTGCCAGCTGTCGGGACCATACGTCCTACAATGAGCAGTTCTTC
NA | TRBJ2-1 | TRBV7-6 | TRBD1 | CASSSRSGTEGFYEQFF | TGTGCCAGCAGCTCACGCTCCGGGACAGAAGGATTCTACGAGCAGTTCTTC